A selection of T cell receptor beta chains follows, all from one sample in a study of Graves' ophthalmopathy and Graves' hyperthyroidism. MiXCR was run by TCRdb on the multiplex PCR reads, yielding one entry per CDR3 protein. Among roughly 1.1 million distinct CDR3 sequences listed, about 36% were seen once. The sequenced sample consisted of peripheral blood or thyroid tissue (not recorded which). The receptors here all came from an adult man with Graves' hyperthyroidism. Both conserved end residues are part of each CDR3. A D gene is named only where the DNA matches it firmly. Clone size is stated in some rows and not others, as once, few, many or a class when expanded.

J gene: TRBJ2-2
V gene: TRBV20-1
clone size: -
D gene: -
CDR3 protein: CSARDRPGTGELFF
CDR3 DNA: TGCAGTGCTAGAGACCGACCGGGGACCGGGGAGCTGTTTTTT

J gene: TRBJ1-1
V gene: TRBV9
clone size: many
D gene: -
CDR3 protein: CASSLGGGEMAEAFF
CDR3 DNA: TGTGCCAGCAGCCTAGGCGGGGGGGAGATGGCTGAAGCTTTCTTT

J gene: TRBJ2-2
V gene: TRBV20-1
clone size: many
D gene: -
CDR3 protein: CSANGRYTGELFF
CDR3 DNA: TGCAGTGCTAATGGAAGGTACACCGGGGAGCTGTTTTTT

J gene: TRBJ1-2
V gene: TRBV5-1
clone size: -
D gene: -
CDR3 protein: CASSQLTPRDYGYTF
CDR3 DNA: TGCGCCAGCAGCCAACTGACCCCCAGGGACTATGGCTACACCTTC

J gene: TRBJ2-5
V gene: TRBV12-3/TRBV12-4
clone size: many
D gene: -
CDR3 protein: CASSLARDAKYF
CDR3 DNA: TGTGCCAGCAGTTTAGCCAGGGACGCAAAGTACTTC

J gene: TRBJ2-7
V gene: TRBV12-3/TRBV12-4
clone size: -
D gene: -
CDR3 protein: CASSSAATYEQYF
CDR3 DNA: TGTGCCAGCAGTTCAGCTGCCACCTACGAGCAGTACTTC

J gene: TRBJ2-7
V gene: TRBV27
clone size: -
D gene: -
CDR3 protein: CASQVASRGSAYEQYF
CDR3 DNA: TGTGCCAGCCAAGTGGCTTCCAGGGGTTCCGCCTACGAGCAGTACTTC

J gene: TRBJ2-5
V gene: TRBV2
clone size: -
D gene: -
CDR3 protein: CASRAGQSQETQYF
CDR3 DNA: TGTGCCAGCAGAGCGGGACAGAGCCAAGAGACCCAGTACTTC

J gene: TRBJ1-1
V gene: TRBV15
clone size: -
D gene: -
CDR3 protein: CATSRDRGSPFTEAFF
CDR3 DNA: TGTGCCACCAGCAGAGATCGCGGCAGCCCTTTCACTGAAGCTTTCTTT

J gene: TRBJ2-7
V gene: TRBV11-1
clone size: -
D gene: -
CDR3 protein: CASSSQGFSHEQYF
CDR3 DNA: TGTGCCAGCAGCTCCCAGGGTTTCTCCCACGAGCAGTACTTC

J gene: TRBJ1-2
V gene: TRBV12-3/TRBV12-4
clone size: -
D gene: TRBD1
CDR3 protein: CASTRTGANYGYTF
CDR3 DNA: TGTGCCAGTACTAGGACAGGGGCTAACTATGGCTACACCTTC

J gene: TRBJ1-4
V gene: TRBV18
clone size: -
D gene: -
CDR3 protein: CASSPGSTNEKLFF
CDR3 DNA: TGCGCCAGCAGTCCAGGCTCAACTAATGAAAAACTGTTTTTT

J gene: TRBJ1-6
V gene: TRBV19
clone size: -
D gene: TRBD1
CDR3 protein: CTSSMWTGKGTSPLHF
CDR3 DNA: TGTACCAGTAGTATGTGGACAGGGAAAGGAACTTCACCCCTCCACTTT

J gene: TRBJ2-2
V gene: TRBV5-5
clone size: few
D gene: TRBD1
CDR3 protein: CASSPIGGRGTGELFF
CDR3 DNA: TGTGCCAGCAGCCCGATAGGGGGCCGGGGCACCGGGGAGCTGTTTTTT

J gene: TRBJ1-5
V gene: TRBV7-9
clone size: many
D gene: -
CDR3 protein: CASSLGSGDQPQHF
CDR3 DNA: TGTGCCAGCAGCTTAGGTTCAGGGGATCAGCCCCAGCATTTT

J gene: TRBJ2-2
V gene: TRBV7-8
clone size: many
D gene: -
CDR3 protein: CASREAGINTGELFF
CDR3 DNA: TGTGCCAGCAGAGAAGCAGGGATTAACACCGGGGAGCTGTTTTTT

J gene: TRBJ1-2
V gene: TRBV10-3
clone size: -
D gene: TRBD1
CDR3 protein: CATSPGQINYGYTF
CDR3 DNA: TGTGCCACCAGCCCGGGACAGATAAACTATGGCTACACCTTC

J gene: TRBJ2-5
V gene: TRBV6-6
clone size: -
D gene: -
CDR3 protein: CASSYLLETQYF
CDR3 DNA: TGTGCCAGCAGTTACTTGCTAGAGACCCAGTACTTC

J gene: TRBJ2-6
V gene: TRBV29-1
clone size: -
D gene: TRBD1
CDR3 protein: CSVGTGSLSGANVLTF
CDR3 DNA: TGCAGCGTTGGGACAGGGTCCCTCTCTGGGGCCAACGTCCTGACTTTC

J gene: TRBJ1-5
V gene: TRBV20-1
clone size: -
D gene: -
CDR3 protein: CSAMTVYSNQPQHF
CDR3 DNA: TGCAGTGCCATGACCGTTTATAGCAATCAGCCCCAGCATTTT

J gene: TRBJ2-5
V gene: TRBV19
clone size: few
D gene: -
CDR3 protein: CASSIEAARGEETQYF
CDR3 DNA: TGTGCCAGTAGTATAGAGGCAGCTCGGGGAGAAGAGACCCAGTACTTC

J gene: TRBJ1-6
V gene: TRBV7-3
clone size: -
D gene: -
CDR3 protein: CASSLLSQGKSPLHF
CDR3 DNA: TGTGCCAGCAGCTTACTATCGCAGGGCAAATCACCCCTCCACTTT

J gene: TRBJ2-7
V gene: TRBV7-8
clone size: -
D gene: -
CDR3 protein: CTSSWAGGGGEQYF
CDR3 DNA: TGTACCAGCAGCTGGGCAGGCGGTGGCGGCGAGCAGTACTTC

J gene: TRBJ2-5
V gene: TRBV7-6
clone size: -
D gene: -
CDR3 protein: CASSRFSTWTEQETQYF
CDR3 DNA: TGTGCCAGCTCCAGATTTAGCACGTGGACGGAGCAAGAGACCCAGTACTTC

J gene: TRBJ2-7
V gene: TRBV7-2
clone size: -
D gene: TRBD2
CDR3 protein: CASGLAGLGQYF
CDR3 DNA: TGTGCCAGCGGGTTAGCGGGGCTCGGGCAGTACTTC

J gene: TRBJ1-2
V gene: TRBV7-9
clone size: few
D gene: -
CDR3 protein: CASSALGIGGYTF
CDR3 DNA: TGTGCCAGCAGCGCACTCGGGATAGGTGGCTACACCTTC

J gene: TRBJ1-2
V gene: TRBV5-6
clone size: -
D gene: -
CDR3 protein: CASSPRGVRVYGYTF
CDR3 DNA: TGTGCCAGCAGCCCCCGGGGAGTACGAGTCTATGGCTACACCTTC

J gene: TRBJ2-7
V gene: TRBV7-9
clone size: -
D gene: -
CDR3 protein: CASSPGALEQYF
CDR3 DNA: TGTGCCAGCAGCCCAGGGGCCCTCGAGCAGTACTTC

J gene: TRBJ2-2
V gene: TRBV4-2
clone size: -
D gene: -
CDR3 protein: CASSRLLTGERTGELFF
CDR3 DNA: TGTGCCAGCAGCCGGTTGTTGACGGGAGAGCGCACCGGGGAGCTGTTTTTT

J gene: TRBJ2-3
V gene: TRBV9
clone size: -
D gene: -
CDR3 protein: CASNLDRHTDTQYF
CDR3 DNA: TGTGCCAGCAACTTAGACAGACACACAGATACGCAGTATTTT